Shown below are 9 T cell receptor beta chains from a single sample sequenced in a study of shared clonotypes between healthy human individuals. Assay: immunoSEQ multiplex PCR; the TCRdb copy retains only in-frame clones and omits some. The sample includes 1,500,000 or so clones, approximately 98.5% of them seen just once. The specimen was naive CD4+ T cells sorted from blood. Subset: CD45RA+ positively selected. These receptors originate from a man in his thirties or forties in good health.

The chain carries TRBV18 and TRBJ1-2, with D maybe TRBD1 (6 bases). Trimming removed 1 base at V and 7 bases at J, with 16 bases between. There are 15 residues in the CDR3. Germline lookup yields CDR1 KGHSH and CDR2 LQKENI. This CDR3 reads CASSPRSAGVAGYTF. CDR3 DNA: TGTGCCAGCTCACCACGATCGGCAGGGGTGGCTGGCTACACCTTC.

The gene calls are TRBV28 and TRBJ1-5; D might be TRBD1 (5 bases). This CDR3 region has 16 residues. Between the trimmed V and J ends, which lost 2 bases and 7 bases, there was a span of 18 bases. Germline V gene data show CDR1 as MDHEN and CDR2 as SYDVKM. CDR3 sequence (DNA): TGTGCCAGCAGTTTAGTCGTTGGGCAGGGCGAACAGCCCCAGCATTTT. Residues: CASSLVVGQGEQPQHF.

This chain connects TRBV4-3 to TRBJ2-6, with 8 bases lining up with TRBD1. V shed 0 bases and J 0 bases; nucleotides not matched to a gene: 4. The CDR3 loop spans 18 amino acids. Germline V gene lookup returns CDR1 LGHNA and CDR2 YSLEER. The CDR3 loop is CASSQERTGHSGANVLTF. CDR3 bases: TGCGCCAGCAGCCAAGAAAGGACAGGGCACTCTGGGGCCAACGTCCTGACTTTC.

The chain is built from TRBV18 and TRBJ2-3; D gene ambiguous. The V gene lost 4 bases and the J gene lost 0 bases, with 14 bases spanning the gap. There are 16 residues in the CDR3. Germline assignment: CDR1 KGHSH and CDR2 LQKENI. CDR3 protein: CASSLYLESSTDTQYF. For the CDR3, the DNA is TGTGCCAGCTCACTCTATTTAGAGTCGAGCACAGATACGCAGTATTTT. Using reference TRBV18 and TRBJ2-3 for the parts outside the CDR3, the full variable domain is NAGVMQNPRHLVRRRGQEARLRCSPMKGHSHVYWYRQLPEEGLKFMVYLQKENIIDESGMPKERFSAEFPKEGPSILRIQQVVRGDSAAYFCASSLYLESSTDTQYFGPGTRLTVL.

V is TRBV6-1 and J is TRBJ2-7; unclear D gene. The V end lost 6 bases, the J end lost 0 bases, and 9 bases lay between the germline ends. CDR3 length: 13 amino acids. Germline V gene sequence: CDR1 MNHNS, CDR2 SASEGT. The CDR3 DNA reads as TGTGCCAGCAGGGGCACAGTCTCCTACGAGCAGTACTTC. Translating gives CASRGTVSYEQYF.

This rearrangement joins TRBV19 to TRBJ2-3, with TRBD1 matching over 7 bases. V was clipped by 4 bases and J by 9 bases; unmatched bases: 7. Germline CDR1 is LNHDA and CDR2 is SQIVND (reference sequence). The CDR3 has 13 residues. Here the CDR3 DNA reads TGTGCCAGTAGTACATCCGGGACAGTCACGCAGTATTTT. Translation gives CASSTSGTVTQYF.

V is TRBV5-1 and J is TRBJ1-5; TRBD1 matches 9 bases. The CDR3 has 15 amino acids. Per germline, CDR1 SGHRS and CDR2 YFSETQ. V was pared by 2 bases and J by 5 bases, with 5 bases of the junction left unmatched. The CDR3, as DNA: TGCGCCAGCAGCTTAGGACAGGGGAGCCATCAGCCCCAGCATTTT. Its protein product is CASSLGQGSHQPQHF.

The chain is built from TRBV11-2 and TRBJ2-1; 11 bases fit TRBD2. The CDR3 has 19 amino acids. V lost 0 bases to trimming and J lost 4 bases; unmatched junction nucleotides: 11. Germline CDR1 and CDR2: SGHAT and FQNNGV. CDR3 loop: CASSLDLFPGLAAYNEQFF. The CDR3 coding sequence is TGTGCCAGCAGCTTAGATCTTTTCCCGGGACTAGCGGCTTACAATGAGCAGTTCTTC.

This chain connects TRBV5-4 to TRBJ2-5, with D perhaps matching TRBD2 (5 bases). Germline V lookup: CDR1 SGHNT, CDR2 YYREEE (reference sequence). CDR3 length: 13 amino acids. The V end was cut by 0 bases, the J end by 5 bases, with 8 bases between. The CDR3, as DNA: TGTGCCAGCAGCTTGGATGGACTGGAGACCCAGTACTTC. Its protein product is CASSLDGLETQYF.